Listed here are 14 T cell receptor beta chains from one sample, sequenced in a study of preoperative IRX-2 immunotherapy in early breast cancer. Treatment in this sample: preoperative locoregional IRX-2 cytokine immunotherapy. Profiled with immunoSEQ multiplex PCR; TCRdb holds only in-frame clones, not every one. The sample holds several hundred clones, around 80% seen once. The sequencing used tumor tissue, collected after IRX-2 immunotherapy. The receptors here all came from a human donor with breast cancer.

The chain recombines TRBV23-1 with TRBJ1-5, with D perhaps matching TRBD1 (6 bases). Being an ORF, TRBV23-1 has a function that is uncertain. Trimming stripped 6 bases from V and 5 bases from J, with 11 bases between. CDR3 size: 13 residues. CDR3 loop: CASSEGGHQPQHF. As DNA, the CDR3 is TGCGCCAGCAGCGAGGGGGGGCATCAGCCCCAGCATTTT.

The rearrangement uses TRBV6-8 and TRBJ1-2; the match to TRBD1 covers 9 bases. The CDR3 runs to 15 residues. V lost 5 bases and J lost 8; bases outside the gene matches: 12. Germline values: CDR1 MNHGY, CDR2 SAAAGT. This CDR3 reads CASSIGTGLSKGYTF. The CDR3 DNA sequence: TGTGCCAGCAGTATCGGGACAGGGTTAAGTAAGGGCTACACCTTC.

This rearrangement joins TRBV6-8 to TRBJ2-5, with TRBD1 as a possible D gene (6 bases). Germline V gives CDR1 MNHGY, CDR2 SAAAGT. Trimming pared 3 bases from V and 1 base from J, leaving 12 bases between. The CDR3 extends over 15 amino acids. As DNA, the CDR3 is TGTGCCAGCAGTTATAGTACAGGGTTCCAAGAGACCCAGTACTTC. Translated, it gives CASSYSTGFQETQYF.

V gene TRBV11-3 combines with J gene TRBJ2-2; TRBD2 is a possible D gene (7 bases). CDR1 and CDR2 (germline): SGHNT, YENEEA. Trimming left V 5 bases short and J 4 bases short, with 11 bases between. The CDR3 totals 14 residues. CDR3 in amino acids: CASSPGGSTGELFF. CDR3 nucleotides: TGTGCCAGCAGCCCGGGGGGCAGCACCGGGGAGCTGTTTTTT.

J is TRBJ2-3 and V is TRBV11-3; TRBD2 matches 8 bases. Germline CDR1 reads SGHNT; CDR2 reads YENEEA. With 3 bases clipped from V and 1 base from J, the junction kept 6 bases outside the gene matches. The CDR3 extends over 16 amino acids. CDR3 sequence reads: CASSLGNGGGTDTQYF. CDR3 bases: TGTGCCAGCAGCTTGGGGAACGGGGGGGGCACAGATACGCAGTATTTT.

The V and J genes are TRBV29-1 and TRBJ1-2; D gene uncertain. Trimming removed 3 bases from V and 4 bases from J, with 12 bases in between. CDR3 size: 13 residues. In germline, CDR1 is SQVTM, CDR2 ANQGSEA. CDR3 sequence reads: CSVEQQAFYGYTF. In nucleotides, the CDR3 is TGCAGCGTTGAGCAGCAGGCGTTCTATGGCTACACCTTC. The full variable domain, in which reference TRBV29-1 and TRBJ1-2 provide the parts outside the CDR3, is SAVISQKPSRDICQRGTSLTIQCQVDSQVTMMFWYRQQPGQSLTLIATANQGSEATYESGFVIDKFPISRPNLTFSTLTVSNMSPEDSSIYLCSVEQQAFYGYTFGSGTRLTVV.

The chain employs TRBV7-7 and TRBJ1-1; no clear D. Per germline, CDR1 SSHAT and CDR2 FNYEAQ (reference sequence). This CDR3 is built from 14 residues. Trimming pared 6 bases from V and 2 bases from J, leaving 13 bases between. The CDR3 DNA sequence: TGTGCCAGCAGTCCTCTCCGGACTAACACTGAAGCTTTCTTT. It codes for CASSPLRTNTEAFF.

With respect to this clone: One end of the junction is discordant with germline, which a read error may explain. V usage is TRBV11-3 and J usage is TRBJ2-5; D uncertain. The CDR3 sequence is 14 residues long. Looked up from germline, CDR1 is SGHNT and CDR2 is YENEEA. CDR3 protein: CASSLVLAGETQYF. The CDR3 DNA follows: TGTGCTAGCAGCTTAGTGTTAGCCGGAGAGACCCAGTACTTC.

The gene calls are TRBV5-1 and TRBJ2-1, with D unclear. The germline V gene has CDR1 SGHRS and CDR2 YFSETQ. V lost 3 bases, J lost 7 bases, and 20 bases lay in between. The CDR3 totals 16 residues. CDR3 nucleotide sequence: TGCGCCAGCAGCTCCTTCCCCTCAGGCCCTGGGAATGAGCAGTTCTTC. The encoded protein is CASSSFPSGPGNEQFF.

The chain carries TRBV6-8 and TRBJ2-1; 13 bases are shared with TRBD2. The CDR3 has 14 residues. Germline-derived CDR1 and CDR2 are MNHGY and SAAAGT. Losses at the gene ends were 10 bases for V and 4 bases for J; bases not matched to a gene: 4. CDR3 sequence (DNA): TGTGCCACGGGACTAGCGGGGCTATACAATGAGCAGTTCTTC. Translation: CATGLAGLYNEQFF.

This chain uses TRBV28 with TRBJ2-6; no clear D gene. V lost 11 bases to trimming and J lost 2 bases, with 16 bases between them. The germline CDR1 and CDR2 sequences are MDHEN and SYDVKM. The CDR3 length is 15 residues. CDR3 coding DNA: TGTGCCTGTGGGGAAATCTTAGCTGGGGCCAACGTCCTGACTTTC. Translated: CACGEILAGANVLTF.

The J gene is TRBJ2-5, the V gene TRBV11-3, with TRBD1 as a possible D gene (5 bases). V gave up 1 base and J gave up 2 bases, with 11 bases separating them. The CDR3 sequence is 15 residues long. The germline V gene has CDR1 SGHNT and CDR2 YENEEA. This CDR3 is CASSLGRQPQETQYF. The CDR3, as DNA: TGTGCCAGCAGCTTAGGTCGACAGCCTCAAGAGACCCAGTACTTC.

This clone was detected a few times. This chain uses TRBV28 with TRBJ1-3; the match to TRBD1 covers 7 bases. This CDR3 is built from 14 residues. The V segment lost 2 bases and the J segment 3 bases; nucleotides outside the gene matches: 1. Germline V gene sequence: CDR1 MDHEN, CDR2 SYDVKM. The CDR3 loop reads CASSLDRVGNTIYF. As DNA, the CDR3 is TGTGCCAGCAGTTTAGACAGGGTTGGAAACACCATATATTTT.

In this sample, this clone is large. The genes are TRBV6-8 and TRBJ2-7; TRBD2 is a possible D gene (6 bases). V gave up 5 bases and J gave up 4 bases, with 24 bases separating them. The CDR3 extends over 17 amino acids. CDR1 and CDR2 from the germline V gene are MNHGY and SAAAGT. The CDR3, as DNA: TGTGCCAGCAGTCCCCTCCCCCCCCGGGCGGGACGATACGAGCAGTACTTC. This encodes CASSPLPPRAGRYEQYF.